This T cell receptor beta chain was captured in a study of T cell responses to AZD1222 COVID-19 vaccine. Method: immunoSEQ multiplex PCR; TCRdb's copy keeps in-frame clones and lacks some. The data contain tens of thousands of clones, nearly 80% of them singletons. The CDR3 consists of 11 residues. The germline V gene encodes CDR1 SEHNR and CDR2 FQNEAQ (reference sequence). With 5 bases removed from V and 7 bases from J, the gap between germline ends came to 9 bases. The material was peripheral blood, obtained 28 days after the second AZD1222 dose. V and J are TRBV7-9 and TRBJ2-7; D is unresolved. The TCR was taken from an adult who received the AZD1222 COVID-19 vaccine. CDR3 sequence reads: CASSPANEQYF. The CDR3 nucleotides are TGTGCCAGCAGCCCAGCAAATGAGCAGTACTTC.